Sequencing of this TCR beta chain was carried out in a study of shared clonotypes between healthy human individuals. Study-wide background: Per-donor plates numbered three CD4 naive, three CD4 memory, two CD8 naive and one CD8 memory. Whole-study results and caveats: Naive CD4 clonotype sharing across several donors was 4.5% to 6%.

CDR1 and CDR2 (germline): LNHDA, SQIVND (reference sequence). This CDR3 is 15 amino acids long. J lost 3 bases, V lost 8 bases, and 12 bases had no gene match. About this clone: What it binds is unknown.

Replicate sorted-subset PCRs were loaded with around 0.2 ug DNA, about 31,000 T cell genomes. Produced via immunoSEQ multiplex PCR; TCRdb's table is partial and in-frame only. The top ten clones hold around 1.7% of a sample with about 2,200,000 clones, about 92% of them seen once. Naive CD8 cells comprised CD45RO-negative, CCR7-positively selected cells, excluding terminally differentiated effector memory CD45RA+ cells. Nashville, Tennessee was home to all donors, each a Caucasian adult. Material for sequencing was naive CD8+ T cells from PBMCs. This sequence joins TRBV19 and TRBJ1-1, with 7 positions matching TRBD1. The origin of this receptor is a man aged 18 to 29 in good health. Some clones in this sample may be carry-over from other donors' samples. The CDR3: CASAWRGPPDTEAFF. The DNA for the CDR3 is TGTGCCAGTGCATGGAGGGGGCCACCAGACACTGAAGCTTTCTTT.